What follows are 14 T cell receptor beta chains derived from one specimen sequenced in a study of regulatory T cells in long-lasting Graves disease. Documented time point: newly diagnosed GD, antithyroid drugs for less than 3 months. Making the TCR library involved RNA that had been extracted from PBMCs. iRepertoire HTBI primers and Arm-PCR of CDR3 regions built TCR beta libraries. TCRdb analysed the multiplex PCR reads with MiXCR anew, one entry per CDR3 protein. The table records fewer than 650,000 distinct CDR3 sequences, roughly a sixth of them present only once. The data also belong to a second study, concerning T cells in Graves' hyperthyroidism and ophthalmopathy.

This specimen consisted of peripheral blood mononuclear cells (PBMCs), obtained at new diagnosis, from a patient treated with antithyroid drugs. These receptors all come from a man between 18 and 29 years old with Graves disease.

The chain is built from TRBV20-1 and TRBJ2-1; 9 nucleotides line up with TRBD1. Germline V lookup: CDR1 DFQATT, CDR2 SNEGSKA (reference sequence). The V segment lost 5 bases and the J segment 10 bases; nucleotides outside the gene matches: 9. This CDR3 region has 13 residues. The CDR3 sequence: CSAVRDRAGEQFF. In DNA, the CDR3 is TGCAGTGCTGTCCGGGACAGGGCGGGCGAGCAGTTCTTC.

A note on this clonotype: Being one base from a much bigger clone, this may be a read error. The rearrangement links TRBV12-3 or TRBV12-4 to TRBJ2-1, with 10 nucleotides matching TRBD2. CDR3 length equals 15 residues. CDR3 amino acids: CASSSLAGVINERFF. For the CDR3, the DNA is TGTGCCAGCAGCAGCCTAGCGGGAGTCATCAATGAGCGGTTCTTC.

A word on this clonotype: Its ends do not fully match the called genes, so a read error is possible. The chain combines TRBV5-1 with TRBJ2-2; 8 bases are shared with TRBD2. The CDR3 runs 15 residues. Germline loops: CDR1 SGHRS, CDR2 YFSETQ. The CDR3 region has the DNA TGCGCCAGCACCTTGGCATACGGGAGGGCCGGGGAGCTGTTTTTT. Residues: CASTLAYGRAGELFF.

The sample holds many counts of this clonotype. This chain connects TRBV18 to TRBJ1-2, with D hard to call. The CDR3 covers 14 residues. Germline loops: CDR1 KGHSH, CDR2 LQKENI. The germline V and J ends were trimmed by 2 bases and 1 base, with 8 bases remaining between them. For the CDR3, the DNA is TGTGCCAGCTCACCAAATGAGGGTAACTATGGCTACACCTTC. This translates into CASSPNEGNYGYTF.

This chain uses TRBV20-1 with TRBJ2-5; TRBD1 or TRBD2 may be the D gene (6 bases each). Germline V gene lookup returns CDR1 DFQATT and CDR2 SNEGSKA (reference sequence). This CDR3 spans 15 amino acids. Trimming stripped 5 bases from V and 5 bases from J, with 21 bases between. The CDR3 DNA follows: TGCAGTGCTGGCCAAGGGGGGCTCGCATGGGAGACCCAGTACTTC. Amino acids: CSAGQGGLAWETQYF.

The V and J genes are TRBV29-1 and TRBJ2-6; a possible D gene is TRBD1 (6 bases). The CDR3 spans 17 residues. The V end was cut by 6 bases, the J end by 0 bases, with 18 bases between. CDR1 and CDR2 (germline): SQVTM, ANQGSEA. The CDR3 loop reads CSVVTGTLSSGANVLTF. The CDR3 DNA reads TGCAGCGTCGTTACAGGGACCCTGAGCTCTGGGGCCAACGTCCTGACTTTC. The full variable domain, rest sourced from reference TRBV29-1 and TRBJ2-6, is SAVISQKPSRDICQRGTSLTIQCQVDSQVTMMFWYRQQPGQSLTLIATANQGSEATYESGFVIDKFPISRPNLTFSTLTVSNMSPEDSSIYLCSVVTGTLSSGANVLTFGAGSRLTVL.

This clonotype was detected only a few times. The chain joins TRBV14 to TRBJ2-1; no clear D. Germline V gene data show CDR1 as SGHDN and CDR2 as FVKESK. V gave up 3 bases and J gave up 3 bases, with 6 bases separating them. CDR3 length equals 13 residues. As DNA, the CDR3 is TGTGCCAGCAGCCATAGAGGCTACAATGAGCAGTTCTTC. Translated: CASSHRGYNEQFF. The entire variable domain, with the rest obtained from reference TRBV14 and TRBJ2-1, is as follows: EAGVTQFPSHSVIEKGQTVTLRCDPISGHDNLYWYRRVMGKEIKFLLHFVKESKQDESGMPNNRFLAERTGGTYSTLKVQPAELEDSGVYFCASSHRGYNEQFFGPGTRLTVL.

This clonotype was observed a few times. This chain connects TRBV2 to TRBJ1-2; 7 bases fit TRBD1. Germline V CDR1 and CDR2: SNHLY, FYNNEI. The CDR3 totals 14 residues. Trimming cost V 6 bases and J 5 bases; bases outside gene matches: 9. The CDR3 sequence: CASSGDSSGYGYTF. DNA for the CDR3: TGTGCCAGCAGCGGGGACAGCTCTGGGTATGGCTACACCTTC. Using reference TRBV2 and TRBJ1-2 for the parts outside the CDR3, the full variable domain is EPEVTQTPSHQVTQMGQEVILRCVPISNHLYFYWYRQILGQKVEFLVSFYNNEISEKSEIFDDQFSVERPDGSNFTLKIRSTKLEDSAMYFCASSGDSSGYGYTFGSGTRLTVV.

This chain connects TRBV27 to TRBJ1-1; D is uncertain. From germline, CDR1 is MNHEY and CDR2 SMNVEV (reference sequence). Deletions cut 6 bases from V and 2 bases from J, with 10 bases between. CDR3 length: 13 amino acids. CDR3 loop: CASSQRSNTEAFF. The CDR3, as DNA: TGTGCCAGCAGCCAACGTAGTAACACTGAAGCTTTCTTT.

The count of this clonotype is one. This chain connects TRBV3-1 to TRBJ2-7; maybe TRBD2 (6 bases). The CDR3 runs to 15 residues. Between the trimmed V and J ends, which lost 2 bases and 0 bases, there was a span of 11 bases. The germline gives CDR1 LGHDT, CDR2 YNNKEL (reference sequence). CDR3 sequence reads: CASSQQERASYEQYF. In DNA form, the CDR3 reads TGTGCCAGCAGCCAACAGGAGCGGGCCTCCTACGAGCAGTACTTC.

This clonotype was found many times. The chain employs TRBV7-2 and TRBJ1-1; TRBD1 might be the D (5 bases). This CDR3 contains 15 residues. Trimming removed 7 bases from V and 10 bases from J, with 25 bases in between. The germline V gene has CDR1 SGHTA and CDR2 FQGNSA. The CDR3 protein is CASTEGPGRTAVAFF. CDR3 bases: TGTGCCAGCACCGAAGGCCCGGGACGCACAGCGGTAGCTTTCTTT. Variable domain in full (rest from reference TRBV7-2 and TRBJ1-1): GAGVSQSPSNKVTEKGKDVELRCDPISGHTALYWYRQSLGQGLEFLIYFQGNSAPDKSGLPSDRFSAERTGGSVSTLTIQRTQQEDSAVYLCASTEGPGRTAVAFFGQGTRLTVV.

There are many counts of this clonotype. For the CDR3, the DNA is TGTGCCAGCAGTTACTCGGAACAGGGGGTCACTGAAGCTTTCTTT. It encodes CASSYSEQGVTEAFF. The chain combines TRBV6-5 with TRBJ1-1, with 8 bases aligning to TRBD1. This CDR3 has 15 residues. Trimming cost V 0 bases and J 4 bases; bases outside gene matches: 4. Per germline, CDR1 MNHEY and CDR2 SVGAGI.

Many counts were recorded for this clonotype. The genes are TRBV2 and TRBJ2-2; D is unclear. The germline CDR1 and CDR2 sequences are SNHLY and FYNNEI. The CDR3 sequence is 13 residues long. V lost 6 bases to trimming and J lost 6 bases, with 11 bases between them. CDR3 protein: CASSPLPPGELFF. The CDR3, as DNA: TGTGCCAGCAGCCCCCTTCCCCCCGGGGAGCTGTTTTTT.

This clonotype was counted only a few times. The chain joins TRBV10-3 to TRBJ2-1, with D possibly being TRBD1 (6 bases). The CDR3 runs to 16 residues. Per germline, CDR1 ENHRY and CDR2 SYGVKD. With 2 bases removed from V and 7 bases from J, the gap between germline ends came to 18 bases. DNA of the CDR3: TGTGCCATCAGTGAGCCCGAAGCCCCGAGGGGGAATGAGCAGTTCTTC. Translation: CAISEPEAPRGNEQFF.